This TCR beta chain was sequenced in a study of blood T cell repertoires in COVID-19. Germline CDR1 reads SGHAT; CDR2 reads FQNNGV. V dropped 5 bases and J dropped 4 bases, with 11 bases sitting between them. The CDR3 contains 13 residues. TCRdb's table, derived via immunoSEQ multiplex PCR, lists solely in-frame clones and lacks some. The repertoire holds roughly 200,000 clones, with around 90% as singletons. This TCR came from a woman in her 30s who had recovered from COVID-19. The source material was PBMCs or T cells enriched from blood (not recorded which). The rearrangement uses TRBV11-2 and TRBJ1-2, with D possibly matching TRBD1 (6 bases). CDR3 amino acids: CASSQQGPYGYTF. CDR3 nucleotide sequence: TGTGCCAGCAGCCAACAGGGACCCTATGGCTACACCTTC.